Reported below is one TCR beta chain. The data were obtained in a study of blood T cells in healthy people across ages. It was with a sample-barcoded 5' primer and a J-beta primer mix that a second PCR of roughly 7 to 12 cycles was run. TCRdb used MiXCR to reprocess the 5' RACE reads, holding one entry per CDR3 protein. The data contain over 300,000 distinct CDR3 sequences, 45% to 65% of them singletons. Deletions cut 2 bases from V and 7 bases from J, with 17 bases between. The CDR3 covers 16 residues. Germline-derived CDR1 and CDR2 are KGHSH and LQKENI. This chain uses TRBV18 with TRBJ1-4; D not resolved. The receptor was isolated from a man aged 60 to 75 in good health. Sequencing used blood. CDR3 protein: CASSPGVPSGIEKLFF. In DNA form, the CDR3 reads TGTGCCAGCTCACCAGGGGTGCCCTCGGGGATTGAAAAACTGTTTTTT.